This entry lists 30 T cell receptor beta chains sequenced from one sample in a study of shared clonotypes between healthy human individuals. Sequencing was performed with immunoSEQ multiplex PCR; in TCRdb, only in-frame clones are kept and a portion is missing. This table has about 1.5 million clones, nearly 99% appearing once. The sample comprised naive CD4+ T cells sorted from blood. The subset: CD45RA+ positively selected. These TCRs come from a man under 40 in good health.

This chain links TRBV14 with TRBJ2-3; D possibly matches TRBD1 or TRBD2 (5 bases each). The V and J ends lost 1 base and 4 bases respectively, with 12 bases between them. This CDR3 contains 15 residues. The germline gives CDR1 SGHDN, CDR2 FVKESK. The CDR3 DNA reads TGTGCCAGCAGCCAAGGGGGGAGCAGGGCAGATACGCAGTATTTT. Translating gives CASSQGGSRADTQYF.

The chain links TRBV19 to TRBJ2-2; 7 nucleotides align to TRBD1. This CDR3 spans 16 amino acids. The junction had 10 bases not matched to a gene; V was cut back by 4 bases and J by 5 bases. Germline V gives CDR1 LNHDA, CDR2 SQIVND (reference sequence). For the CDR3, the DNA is TGTGCCAGTAGTACATGGACAGGCCGCGGGACCGGGGAGCTGTTTTTT. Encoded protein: CASSTWTGRGTGELFF.

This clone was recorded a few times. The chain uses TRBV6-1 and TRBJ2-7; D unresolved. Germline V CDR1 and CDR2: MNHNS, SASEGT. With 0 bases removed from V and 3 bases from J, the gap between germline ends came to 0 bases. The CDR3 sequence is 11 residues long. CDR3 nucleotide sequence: TGTGCCAGCAGTGAAGCCTACGAGCAGTACTTC. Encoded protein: CASSEAYEQYF.

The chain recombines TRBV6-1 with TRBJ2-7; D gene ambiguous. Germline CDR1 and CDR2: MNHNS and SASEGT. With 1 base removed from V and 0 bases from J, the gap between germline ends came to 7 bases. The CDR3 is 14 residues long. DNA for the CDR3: TGTGCCAGCAGTGAAGACTGGACCTCCTACGAGCAGTACTTC. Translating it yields CASSEDWTSYEQYF.

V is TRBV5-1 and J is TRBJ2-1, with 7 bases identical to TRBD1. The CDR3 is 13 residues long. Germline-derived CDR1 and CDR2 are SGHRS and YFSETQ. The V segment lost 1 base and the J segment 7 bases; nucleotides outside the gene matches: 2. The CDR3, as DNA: TGCGCCAGCAGCTTGCTGACAGGGAATGAGCAGTTCTTC. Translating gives CASSLLTGNEQFF.

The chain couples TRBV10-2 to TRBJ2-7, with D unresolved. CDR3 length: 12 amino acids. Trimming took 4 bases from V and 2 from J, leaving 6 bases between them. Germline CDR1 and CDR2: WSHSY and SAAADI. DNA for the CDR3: TGCGCCAGCAGTGGTGGGACCTACGAGCAGTACTTC. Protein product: CASSGGTYEQYF.

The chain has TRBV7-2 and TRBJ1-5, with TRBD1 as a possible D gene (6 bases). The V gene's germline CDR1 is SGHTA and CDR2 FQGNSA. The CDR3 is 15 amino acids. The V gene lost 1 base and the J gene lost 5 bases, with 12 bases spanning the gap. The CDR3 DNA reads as TGTGCCAGCAGCTTAGGGGGGCGCCCATATCAGCCCCAGCATTTT. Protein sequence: CASSLGGRPYQPQHF.

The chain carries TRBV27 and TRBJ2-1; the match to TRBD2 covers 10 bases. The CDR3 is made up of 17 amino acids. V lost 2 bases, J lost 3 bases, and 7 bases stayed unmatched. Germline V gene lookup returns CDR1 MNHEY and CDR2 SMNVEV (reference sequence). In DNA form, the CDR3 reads TGTGCCAGCAGTTTAGACCCACTAGCGGGGCTCTACAATGAGCAGTTCTTC. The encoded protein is CASSLDPLAGLYNEQFF.

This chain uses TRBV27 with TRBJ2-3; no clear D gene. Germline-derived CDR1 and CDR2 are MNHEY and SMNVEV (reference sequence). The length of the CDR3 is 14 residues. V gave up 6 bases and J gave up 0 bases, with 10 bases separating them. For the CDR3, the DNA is TGTGCCAGCAGGGAACGTCCGAGCACAGATACGCAGTATTTT. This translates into CASRERPSTDTQYF.

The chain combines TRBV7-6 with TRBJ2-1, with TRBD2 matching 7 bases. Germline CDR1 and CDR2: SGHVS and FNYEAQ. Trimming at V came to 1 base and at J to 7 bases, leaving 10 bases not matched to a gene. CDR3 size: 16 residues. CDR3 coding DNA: TGTGCCAGCAGCTTAGAGGCCAGCGGGCGGGGGAATGAGCAGTTCTTC. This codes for CASSLEASGRGNEQFF.

Written as DNA, the CDR3 is TGTGCCAGCAGCCGATTGGGACAATTCTACGAGCAGTACTTC. Amino acids: CASSRLGQFYEQYF. This chain connects TRBV7-9 to TRBJ2-7; possibly TRBD1 for D (6 bases). The CDR3 extends over 14 amino acids. V lost 5 bases, J lost 3 bases, and 14 bases lay in between. In germline, CDR1 is SEHNR, CDR2 FQNEAQ (reference sequence).

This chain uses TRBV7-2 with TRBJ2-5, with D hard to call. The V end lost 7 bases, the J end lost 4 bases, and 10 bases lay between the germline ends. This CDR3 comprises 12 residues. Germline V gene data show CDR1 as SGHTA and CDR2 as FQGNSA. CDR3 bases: TGTGCCAGCACCCCTGGTCTAGAGACCCAGTACTTC. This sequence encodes CASTPGLETQYF.

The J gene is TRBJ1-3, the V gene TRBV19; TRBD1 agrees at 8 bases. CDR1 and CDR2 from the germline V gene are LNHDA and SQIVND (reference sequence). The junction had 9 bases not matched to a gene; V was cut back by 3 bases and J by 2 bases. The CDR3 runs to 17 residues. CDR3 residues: CASSMLPSTGAGNTIYF. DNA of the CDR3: TGTGCCAGTAGTATGTTACCATCGACAGGGGCTGGAAACACCATATATTTT.

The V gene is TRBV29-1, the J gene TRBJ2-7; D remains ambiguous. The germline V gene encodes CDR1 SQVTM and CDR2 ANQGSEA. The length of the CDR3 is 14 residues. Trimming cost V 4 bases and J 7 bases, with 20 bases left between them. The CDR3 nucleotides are TGCAGCGTTGGGGGTCGGGTTAGCCTGGGGGAGCAGTACTTC. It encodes CSVGGRVSLGEQYF.

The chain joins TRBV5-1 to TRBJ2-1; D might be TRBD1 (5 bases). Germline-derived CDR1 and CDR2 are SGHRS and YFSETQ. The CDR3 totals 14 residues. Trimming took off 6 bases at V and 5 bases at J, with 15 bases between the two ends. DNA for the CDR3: TGCGCCAGCACCCCCGACAGCTTCAACAATGAGCAGTTCTTC. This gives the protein CASTPDSFNNEQFF.

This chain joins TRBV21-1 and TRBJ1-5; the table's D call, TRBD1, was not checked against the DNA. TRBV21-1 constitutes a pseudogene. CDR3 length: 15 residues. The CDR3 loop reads CASSKDRAGNQPQHF. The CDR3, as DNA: TGTGCCAGCAGCAAAGATCGGGCAGGGAATCAGCCCCAGCATTTT.

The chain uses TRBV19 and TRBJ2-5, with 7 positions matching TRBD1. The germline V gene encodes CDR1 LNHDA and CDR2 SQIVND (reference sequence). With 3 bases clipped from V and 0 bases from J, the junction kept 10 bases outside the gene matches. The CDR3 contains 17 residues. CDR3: CASSIRQGDPYQETQYF. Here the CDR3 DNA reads TGTGCCAGTAGTATCCGACAGGGTGATCCGTACCAAGAGACCCAGTACTTC.

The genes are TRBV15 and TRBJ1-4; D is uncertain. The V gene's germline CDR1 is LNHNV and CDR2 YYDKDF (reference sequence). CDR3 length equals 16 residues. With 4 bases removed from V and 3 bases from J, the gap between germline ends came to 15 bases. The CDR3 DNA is TGTGCCACCAGCACTCATACTGCGTCTGCTAATGAAAAACTGTTTTTT. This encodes CATSTHTASANEKLFF.

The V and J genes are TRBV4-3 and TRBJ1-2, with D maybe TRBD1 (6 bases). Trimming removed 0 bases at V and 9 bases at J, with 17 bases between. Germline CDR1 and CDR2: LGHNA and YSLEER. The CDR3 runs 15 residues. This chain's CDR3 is CASSQEGAGDMSYTF. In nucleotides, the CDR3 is TGCGCCAGCAGCCAAGAAGGAGCAGGGGATATGAGCTACACCTTC.

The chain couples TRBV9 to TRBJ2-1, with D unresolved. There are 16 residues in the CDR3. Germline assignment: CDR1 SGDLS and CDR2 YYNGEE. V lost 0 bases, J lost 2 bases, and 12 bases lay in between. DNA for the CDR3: TGTGCCAGCAGCGTAGTCAGCGTACCCACCTACAATGAGCAGTTCTTC. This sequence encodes CASSVVSVPTYNEQFF.

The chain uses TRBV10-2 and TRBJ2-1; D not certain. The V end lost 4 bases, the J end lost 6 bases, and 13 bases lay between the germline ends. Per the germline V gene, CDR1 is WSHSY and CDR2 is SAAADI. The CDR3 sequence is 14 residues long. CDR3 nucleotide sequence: TGCGCCAGCAGTGGCACGCCGCGGATCAATGAGCAGTTCTTC. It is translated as CASSGTPRINEQFF.

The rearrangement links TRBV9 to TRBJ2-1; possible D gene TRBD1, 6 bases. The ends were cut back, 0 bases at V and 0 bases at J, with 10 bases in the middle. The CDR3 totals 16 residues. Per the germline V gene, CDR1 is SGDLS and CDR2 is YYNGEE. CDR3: CASSVDLGGSYNEQFF. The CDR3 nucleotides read TGTGCCAGCAGCGTAGATTTAGGGGGCTCCTACAATGAGCAGTTCTTC.

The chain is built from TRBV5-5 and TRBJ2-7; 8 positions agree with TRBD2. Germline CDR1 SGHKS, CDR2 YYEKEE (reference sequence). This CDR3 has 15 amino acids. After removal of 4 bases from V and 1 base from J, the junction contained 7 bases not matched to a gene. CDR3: CASSPAGGPSYEQYF. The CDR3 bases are TGTGCCAGCAGCCCCGCGGGGGGCCCGTCCTACGAGCAGTACTTC.

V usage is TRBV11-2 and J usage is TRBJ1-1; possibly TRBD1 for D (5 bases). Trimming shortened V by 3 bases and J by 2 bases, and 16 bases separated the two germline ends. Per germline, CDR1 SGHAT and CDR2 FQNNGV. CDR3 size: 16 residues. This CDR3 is CASSFQPGTENTEAFF. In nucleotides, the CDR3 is TGTGCCAGCAGCTTCCAGCCCGGGACGGAAAACACTGAAGCTTTCTTT.

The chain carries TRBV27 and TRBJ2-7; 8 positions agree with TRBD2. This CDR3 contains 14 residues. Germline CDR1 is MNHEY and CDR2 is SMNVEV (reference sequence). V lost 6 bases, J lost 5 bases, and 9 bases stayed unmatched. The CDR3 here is CASRISGSRDEQYF. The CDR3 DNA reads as TGTGCCAGCAGAATAAGCGGGAGCAGGGACGAGCAGTACTTC.

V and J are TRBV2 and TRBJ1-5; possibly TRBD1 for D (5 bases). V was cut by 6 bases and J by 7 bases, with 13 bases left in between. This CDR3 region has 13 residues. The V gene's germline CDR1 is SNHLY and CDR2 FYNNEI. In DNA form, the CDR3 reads TGTGCCAGCAGGAGCATGGGGGACCAGCCCCAGCATTTT. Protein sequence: CASRSMGDQPQHF.

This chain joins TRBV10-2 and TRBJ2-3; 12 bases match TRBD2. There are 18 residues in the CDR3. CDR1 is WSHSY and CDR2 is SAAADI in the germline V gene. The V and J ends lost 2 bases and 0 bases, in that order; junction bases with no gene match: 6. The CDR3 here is CASSELAGGTPSTDTQYF. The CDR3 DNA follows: TGCGCCAGCAGTGAGCTAGCGGGAGGGACCCCTAGCACAGATACGCAGTATTTT.

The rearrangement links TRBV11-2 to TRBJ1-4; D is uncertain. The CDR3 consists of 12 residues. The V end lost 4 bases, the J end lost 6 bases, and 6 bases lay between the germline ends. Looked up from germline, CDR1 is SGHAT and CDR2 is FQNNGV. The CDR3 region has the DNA TGTGCCAGCAGCTGGGGAGATGAAAAACTGTTTTTT. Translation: CASSWGDEKLFF.

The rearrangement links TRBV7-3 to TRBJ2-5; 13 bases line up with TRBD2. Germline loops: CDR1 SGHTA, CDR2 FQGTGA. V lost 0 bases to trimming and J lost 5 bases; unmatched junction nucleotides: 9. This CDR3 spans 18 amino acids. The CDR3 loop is CASSLTSGLAGPGETQYF. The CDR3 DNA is TGTGCCAGCAGCTTAACGTCGGGACTAGCGGGGCCCGGGGAGACCCAGTACTTC.

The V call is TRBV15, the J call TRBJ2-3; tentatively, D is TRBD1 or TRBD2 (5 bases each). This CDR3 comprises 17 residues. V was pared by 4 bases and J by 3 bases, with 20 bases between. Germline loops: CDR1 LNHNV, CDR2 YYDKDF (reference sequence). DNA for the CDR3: TGTGCCACCAGCAAGGCCCCTCAGGGCAGCGGTACAGATACGCAGTATTTT. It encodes CATSKAPQGSGTDTQYF.